This entry concerns a single T cell receptor (beta chain). Its antigen is unknown. The record originates from a study of CD4+ T cells in melanoma. Study-wide points: A reported correlation linked neoantigen-specific CD4+ T cells to CD8+, macrophage and B cell function. Neoantigen-specific CD4+ T cells in melanoma reportedly had diverse differentiation states.

CDR3 size: 14 residues. V lost 3 bases and J lost 3; bases outside the gene matches: 2. Germline V gene data show CDR1 as SGHRS and CDR2 as YFSETQ. Profiled with immunoSEQ multiplex PCR; TCRdb holds only in-frame clones, not every one. The sample lists some 5,800 clones; roughly 70% were seen once. The chain carries TRBV5-1 and TRBJ1-4; 7 bases match TRBD1. The sequence was obtained from a human donor with melanoma. Material: cells from a culture (not recorded whether cultured in vitro). The DNA for the CDR3 is TGCGCCAGCAGCTGGACAGGTCCTAATGAAAAACTGTTTTTT. It specifies CASSWTGPNEKLFF.